The 29 T cell receptor beta chains below were found in one sample sequenced in a study of control samples from healthy donors and cancer patients. Method: immunoSEQ multiplex PCR; TCRdb's copy keeps in-frame clones and lacks some. In the table there are 50,000 to 55,000 clones, 85% to 95% of which are singletons. Sequencing was performed on blood. Receptors originate from a man aged 30 to 39 in good health.

This clone appeared once. This chain connects TRBV7-8 to TRBJ2-4; either TRBD1 or TRBD2 may supply D (6 bases each). The V and J ends lost 2 bases and 5 bases respectively, with 16 bases between them. CDR3 size: 16 residues. CDR1 and CDR2 (germline): SGHVS, FQNEAQ. The CDR3 loop reads CASSLRSRRGENIQYF. Here the CDR3 DNA reads TGTGCCAGCAGCTTAAGGTCCAGGAGGGGGGAAAACATTCAGTACTTC.

The gene calls are TRBV7-9 and TRBJ2-1; 7 nucleotides align to TRBD2. This CDR3 has 15 residues. CDR1 and CDR2 from the germline V gene are SEHNR and FQNEAQ (reference sequence). V was clipped by 6 bases and J by 5 bases; unmatched bases: 10. The CDR3 protein is CASSQMAGVNNEQFF. CDR3 sequence (DNA): TGTGCCAGCAGTCAGATGGCGGGAGTAAACAATGAGCAGTTCTTC.

The CDR3 spells CASSQIQGAGGNTIYF. The CDR3 region has the DNA TGCGCCAGCAGCCAAATACAGGGGGCGGGGGGAAACACCATATATTTT. The genes are TRBV4-1 and TRBJ1-3, with 9 bases aligning to TRBD1. Per germline, CDR1 MGHRA and CDR2 YSYEKL. J lost 4 bases, V lost 2 bases, and 6 bases had no gene match. This CDR3 comprises 16 residues.

The chain couples TRBV7-3 to TRBJ2-2; TRBD2 is a possible D gene (8 bases). V was cut by 8 bases and J by 5 bases, with 21 bases left in between. CDR1 and CDR2 from the germline V gene are SGHTA and FQGTGA. The CDR3 consists of 16 residues. CDR3 loop: CASSKGAGGWTGELFF. The CDR3 DNA reads as TGTGCCAGCTCAAAGGGGGCGGGAGGATGGACCGGGGAGCTGTTTTTT.

A few counts support this clone. This chain uses TRBV4-2 with TRBJ2-3, with D perhaps TRBD1 or TRBD2 (5 bases each). Germline lookup yields CDR1 LGHNA and CDR2 YNFKEQ. The CDR3 is made up of 11 amino acids. Between the trimmed V and J ends, which lost 8 bases and 5 bases, there was a span of 8 bases. CDR3 amino acids: CASGDGDTQYF. The DNA of the CDR3 is TGTGCCAGCGGGGACGGAGATACGCAGTATTTT.

V gene TRBV28 combines with J gene TRBJ1-5, with 9 bases fitting TRBD1. This CDR3 has 15 residues. The germline CDR1 and CDR2 sequences are MDHEN and SYDVKM. The junction had 3 bases not matched to a gene; V was cut back by 2 bases and J by 4 bases. The CDR3: CASSLGTGRNQPQHF. DNA for the CDR3: TGTGCCAGCAGTTTAGGGACAGGGCGAAATCAGCCCCAGCATTTT.

This chain uses TRBV5-6 with TRBJ2-5, with TRBD1 matching 7 bases. The CDR3 consists of 14 residues. J gave up 6 bases and V 2 bases, and 7 bases lay outside the gene matches. From germline, CDR1 is SGHDT and CDR2 YYEEEE. The CDR3 sequence: CASSFGTVGKTQYF. CDR3 coding DNA: TGTGCCAGCAGCTTTGGGACAGTCGGGAAGACCCAGTACTTC.

This clone was observed a single time. J is TRBJ2-7 and V is TRBV18, with D uncertain. V dropped 3 bases and J dropped 1 base, with 4 bases sitting between them. The CDR3 spans 12 residues. Germline V gives CDR1 KGHSH, CDR2 LQKENI. The CDR3 is CASSPYSYEQYF. CDR3 in DNA: TGTGCCAGCTCACCTTATTCCTACGAGCAGTACTTC.

The chain combines TRBV7-8 with TRBJ1-2; TRBD1 might be the D (6 bases). The length of the CDR3 is 14 residues. V was shortened by 2 bases and J by 5 bases, with 12 bases between the two germline ends. The V gene's germline CDR1 is SGHVS and CDR2 FQNEAQ. The CDR3 coding sequence is TGTGCCAGCAGCTTAAACAGGGCCTTATATGGCTACACCTTC. This sequence encodes CASSLNRALYGYTF.

The chain uses TRBV19 and TRBJ1-2; D not certain. The germline CDR1 and CDR2 sequences are LNHDA and SQIVND (reference sequence). The CDR3 contains 12 residues. The V gene lost 6 bases and the J gene lost 6 bases, with 11 bases spanning the gap. The CDR3 sequence: CASRRVPDGYTF. CDR3 coding DNA: TGTGCCAGTAGGAGGGTACCGGATGGCTACACCTTC.

The chain is built from TRBV5-5 and TRBJ2-3; 8 bases align to TRBD2. The V segment lost 4 bases and the J segment 7 bases; nucleotides outside the gene matches: 11. Looked up from germline, CDR1 is SGHKS and CDR2 is YYEKEE (reference sequence). The CDR3 has 15 amino acids. The CDR3 region has the DNA TGTGCCAGCAGCGGGGTGGTAGCGGGACAAAATACGCAGTATTTT. Translating gives CASSGVVAGQNTQYF.

The table lists this clone with a count of one. The V call is TRBV19, the J call TRBJ1-5; weak D call: TRBD1 (5 bases). From germline, CDR1 is LNHDA and CDR2 SQIVND (reference sequence). This CDR3 spans 15 amino acids. The germline V and J ends were trimmed by 4 bases and 2 bases, with 12 bases remaining between them. Here the CDR3 DNA reads TGTGCCAGTAGTAAGGGACCCCCGGGCAATCAGCCCCAGCATTTT. It specifies CASSKGPPGNQPQHF.

This clone came up a few times. The rearrangement joins TRBV7-3 to TRBJ2-3, with D uncertain. The CDR3 is 16 amino acids. Between the trimmed V and J ends, which lost 5 bases and 5 bases, there was a span of 20 bases. The germline V gene has CDR1 SGHTA and CDR2 FQGTGA. CDR3 in amino acids: CASSPNAGLGKDTQYF. The CDR3 bases are TGTGCCAGCAGCCCAAACGCCGGATTGGGAAAAGATACGCAGTATTTT.

The chain is built from TRBV6-4 and TRBJ2-1; D unresolved. There are 13 residues in the CDR3. V was cut by 2 bases and J by 7 bases, with 9 bases left in between. Germline CDR1 reads MRHNA; CDR2 reads SNTAGT. CDR3 in amino acids: CASSDSPENEQFF. In DNA form, the CDR3 reads TGTGCCAGCAGTGACAGCCCCGAAAATGAGCAGTTCTTC.

The V and J genes are TRBV28 and TRBJ2-2; 9 bases map to TRBD2. V shed 1 base and J 5 bases; nucleotides not matched to a gene: 8. This CDR3 region has 17 residues. The germline V gene has CDR1 MDHEN and CDR2 SYDVKM. In DNA form, the CDR3 reads TGTGCCAGCAGTTTATCTAGCGGGATAAGAGGGACCGGGGAGCTGTTTTTT. It yields the protein CASSLSSGIRGTGELFF.

V and J are TRBV7-9 and TRBJ1-4, with D maybe TRBD1 (6 bases). The germline V gene encodes CDR1 SEHNR and CDR2 FQNEAQ (reference sequence). The CDR3 loop spans 17 amino acids. V was pared by 6 bases and J by 0 bases, with 17 bases between. The CDR3 DNA reads TGTGCCAGCAGTACCACGGGACAAATTGCAACTAATGAAAAACTGTTTTTT. Amino acid sequence: CASSTTGQIATNEKLFF.

A single count supports this clone. This chain links TRBV6-6 with TRBJ2-2; D remains ambiguous. Germline V gene data show CDR1 as MNHNY and CDR2 as SVGAGI (reference sequence). The CDR3 loop spans 12 amino acids. Trimming took off 6 bases at V and 5 bases at J, with 7 bases between the two ends. The CDR3 nucleotides are TGTGCCAGCAGCAAGGGAACCGGGGAGCTGTTTTTT. Residues: CASSKGTGELFF.

The gene calls are TRBV28 and TRBJ1-2; D unresolved. CDR3 length: 13 amino acids. Germline CDR1 reads MDHEN; CDR2 reads SYDVKM. Trimming removed 5 bases from V and 1 base from J, with 8 bases in between. For the CDR3, the DNA is TGTGCCAGCAGTGTGGACCGTAACTATGGCTACACCTTC. Residues: CASSVDRNYGYTF.

This sequence joins TRBV18 and TRBJ2-7; D gene unclear. Trimming left V 2 bases short and J 3 bases short, with 11 bases between. Per germline, CDR1 KGHSH and CDR2 LQKENI. The length of the CDR3 is 14 residues. CDR3 protein: CASSPGTNLYEQYF. DNA of the CDR3: TGTGCCAGCTCACCAGGAACCAACCTCTACGAGCAGTACTTC. Full variable domain (missing parts from reference TRBV18 and TRBJ2-7): NAGVMQNPRHLVRRRGQEARLRCSPMKGHSHVYWYRQLPEEGLKFMVYLQKENIIDESGMPKERFSAEFPKEGPSILRIQQVVRGDSAAYFCASSPGTNLYEQYFGPGTRLTVT.

This clone was picked up one time. The genes are TRBV20-1 and TRBJ2-3; D gene unclear. Germline V CDR1 and CDR2: DFQATT, SNEGSKA (reference sequence). The CDR3 covers 11 residues. V lost 0 bases, J lost 7 bases, and 5 bases lay in between. CDR3 sequence: CSARDLNTQYF. CDR3 DNA sequence: TGCAGTGCTAGAGATCTGAATACGCAGTATTTT.

This chain links TRBV6-5 with TRBJ2-7; TRBD1 matches 9 bases. This CDR3 region has 14 residues. Germline V lookup: CDR1 MNHEY, CDR2 SVGAGI. J was trimmed by 4 bases and V by 5 bases; bases with no gene match: 6. CDR3 sequence: CASSTPGQGYEQYF. The CDR3 DNA reads TGTGCCAGCAGTACTCCGGGACAGGGTTACGAGCAGTACTTC.

The chain carries TRBV7-9 and TRBJ1-2; no reliable D call. Germline V gene lookup returns CDR1 SEHNR and CDR2 FQNEAQ (reference sequence). The CDR3 runs to 15 residues. The germline V and J ends were trimmed by 5 bases and 6 bases, with 19 bases remaining between them. The CDR3 sequence: CASSPPPERIHGYTF. The CDR3 nucleotides are TGTGCCAGCAGCCCTCCCCCGGAAAGGATCCATGGCTACACCTTC.

This chain joins TRBV10-3 and TRBJ2-7, with 7 bases identical to TRBD1. CDR1 is ENHRY, CDR2 SYGVKD, per germline. After removal of 6 bases from V and 2 bases from J, the junction contained 13 bases not matched to a gene. The CDR3 consists of 16 residues. As DNA, the CDR3 is TGTGCCATCAGACCTCATGGGGACAGTGTCACCTACGAGCAGTACTTC. This codes for CAIRPHGDSVTYEQYF.

DNA of the CDR3: TGCAGCGTGACTAGCGGGAGAATGTTGAATGAGCAGTTCTTC. Amino acids: CSVTSGRMLNEQFF. The chain is built from TRBV29-1 and TRBJ2-1; 12 positions agree with TRBD2. The CDR3 totals 14 residues. V lost 6 bases to trimming and J lost 7 bases; unmatched junction nucleotides: 7. Germline V gene sequence: CDR1 SQVTM, CDR2 ANQGSEA.

The genes are TRBV30 and TRBJ2-5; possibly TRBD1 for D (6 bases). The CDR3 has 12 amino acids. Germline assignment: CDR1 GTSNPN and CDR2 SVGIG (reference sequence). CDR3 in amino acids: CAYGQNGETQYF. Here the CDR3 DNA reads TGTGCTTATGGACAGAATGGGGAGACCCAGTACTTC.

The chain recombines TRBV7-9 with TRBJ2-1, with 8 bases that match TRBD2. V trimming: 0 bases; J trimming: 7 bases; junction bases outside the gene matches: 5. Germline values: CDR1 SEHNR, CDR2 FQNEAQ (reference sequence). This CDR3 comprises 15 residues. The CDR3 spells CASSLAREGRNEQFF. CDR3 coding DNA: TGTGCCAGCAGCTTAGCACGGGAGGGCCGAAATGAGCAGTTCTTC.

The chain recombines TRBV6-5 with TRBJ1-2; D is possibly TRBD1 (5 bases). Deletions cut 2 bases from V and 8 bases from J, with 6 bases between. The CDR3 runs 11 residues. Germline V gives CDR1 MNHEY, CDR2 SVGAGI. CDR3 protein: CASSYRGGYTF. The CDR3 region has the DNA TGTGCCAGCAGTTACCGGGGGGGCTACACCTTC.

The chain's CDR3 is CASSSTSYSYNEQFF. DNA of the CDR3: TGTGCCAGCAGTTCCACTAGTTACTCCTACAATGAGCAGTTCTTC. The V and J genes are TRBV6-6 and TRBJ2-1; D may be TRBD2 (5 bases). The CDR3 covers 15 residues. Germline-derived CDR1 and CDR2 are MNHNY and SVGAGI (reference sequence). The V and J ends lost 4 bases and 0 bases respectively, with 10 bases between them.

Only one count was recorded for this clone. The V and J genes are TRBV6-6 and TRBJ1-6; D ambiguous. The V end was cut by 6 bases, the J end by 4 bases, with 7 bases between. The CDR3 spans 13 residues. Per germline, CDR1 MNHNY and CDR2 SVGAGI (reference sequence). The CDR3 DNA reads TGTGCCAGCAGCCAGGATTATAATTCACCCCTCCACTTT. It codes for CASSQDYNSPLHF.